This entry lists 9 T cell receptor beta chains sequenced from one sample in a study of T-cell reconstitution after alpha-beta-depleted transplantation in children. The TCRbeta library incorporated unique molecular identifiers. TCRdb independently ran MiXCR on the PCR reads; one entry per CDR3 protein. The data contain a few hundred thousand distinct CDR3 sequences, over 20% of them singletons. The sequenced sample was PBMCs from the stem cell graft donor, obtained from the stem cell graft. These receptor sequences come from a human donor who donated a stem cell graft to a child with acute myeloid leukemia.

This clonotype came up a few times. The chain links TRBV18 to TRBJ2-6; D remains ambiguous. V lost 0 bases and J 0 bases, leaving 9 bases between the germline ends. Germline CDR1 and CDR2: KGHSH and LQKENI. This CDR3 is built from 17 residues. CDR3: CASSPPKLGSGANVLTF. CDR3 DNA sequence: TGTGCCAGCTCACCACCTAAATTGGGCTCTGGGGCCAACGTCCTGACTTTC.

In this sample, this clonotype turned up a few times. The CDR3 DNA reads as TGCGCCAGCAGCGCGGCCGGGCCCCGAGAGACTAATGAAAAACTGTTTTTT. Protein: CASSAAGPRETNEKLFF. This chain joins TRBV5-1 and TRBJ1-4, with D hard to call. The CDR3 extends over 17 amino acids. Trimming removed 4 bases from V and 2 bases from J, with 18 bases in between. The germline V gene encodes CDR1 SGHRS and CDR2 YFSETQ.

The chain has TRBV20-1 and TRBJ1-5, with TRBD1 identical over 9 bases. Trimming took 4 bases from V and 6 from J; bases not matched to a gene: 7. This CDR3 comprises 14 residues. Germline V gene lookup returns CDR1 DFQATT and CDR2 SNEGSKA (reference sequence). The CDR3 DNA sequence: TGCAGTGCTAAGAGACAGGGGGTAGGTCAGCCCCAGCATTTT. It specifies CSAKRQGVGQPQHF.

This clonotype was found a few times. The chain is built from TRBV6-5 and TRBJ2-5; D is unclear. Trimming took 2 bases from V and 0 from J, leaving 4 bases between them. The CDR3 totals 13 residues. CDR1 and CDR2 (germline): MNHEY, SVGAGI. CDR3 sequence: CASSYRNQETQYF. For the CDR3, the DNA is TGTGCCAGCAGTTACAGAAACCAAGAGACCCAGTACTTC.

This clonotype appeared a few times. The rearrangement uses TRBV10-2 and TRBJ2-7; a possible D gene is TRBD2 (5 bases). The CDR3 consists of 12 residues. Germline values: CDR1 WSHSY, CDR2 SAAADI. The V end lost 7 bases, the J end lost 3 bases, and 10 bases lay between the germline ends. CDR3 bases: TGCGCCAGCATCGGGGATCTCTACGAGCAGTACTTC. This sequence encodes CASIGDLYEQYF.

Remarks on this clonotype: This may be a read error: a much more frequent sequence differs by one nucleotide. The rearrangement links TRBV29-1 to TRBJ1-2; 12 nucleotides agree with TRBD1. The CDR3 covers 13 residues. The V gene end was trimmed by 7 bases and the J gene end by 7 bases; junction bases not matched to a gene: 7. Germline V gives CDR1 SQVTM, CDR2 ANQGSEA. The CDR3 reads CSAGGTGGCGYTF. The CDR3 bases are TGCAGCGCCGGAGGGACAGGGGGCTGTGGCTACACCTTC. The whole variable domain, filled in from reference TRBV29-1 and TRBJ1-2, reads SAVISQKPSRDICQRGTSLTIQCQVDSQVTMMFWYRQQPGQSLTLIATANQGSEATYESGFVIDKFPISRPNLTFSTLTVSNMSPEDSSIYLCSAGGTGGCGYTFGSGTRLTVV.

This clonotype was detected ten times or more. This chain connects TRBV6-5 to TRBJ1-1, with a tentative D call TRBD1 (5 bases). This CDR3 spans 14 amino acids. V dropped 5 bases and J dropped 0 bases, with 10 bases sitting between them. CDR1 is MNHEY and CDR2 is SVGAGI in the germline V gene. The CDR3 bases are TGTGCCAGCAGTCGGGACTCCATGAACACTGAAGCTTTCTTT. Amino acid sequence: CASSRDSMNTEAFF.

The gene calls are TRBV5-1 and TRBJ2-1, with 7 bases that match TRBD1. The CDR3 is made up of 18 amino acids. Germline trimming cut 4 bases from V and 5 bases from J; bases unmatched to any gene: 18. The germline CDR1 and CDR2 sequences are SGHRS and YFSETQ. CDR3 in amino acids: CASSQYPDREMFHNEQFF. The CDR3 coding sequence is TGCGCCAGCAGCCAATATCCCGACAGGGAGATGTTCCACAATGAGCAGTTCTTC.

This clonotype was picked up a small number of times. J is TRBJ2-3 and V is TRBV7-3; TRBD2 matches at 8 bases. Germline values: CDR1 SGHTA, CDR2 FQGTGA. The CDR3 spans 14 residues. V trimming: 5 bases; J trimming: 10 bases; junction bases outside the gene matches: 11. The CDR3 DNA reads TGTGCCAGCAGCCCTGGAAGCGGGAGACGGGCGCAGTATTTT. Translation: CASSPGSGRRAQYF. Combining the CDR3 with reference TRBV7-3 and TRBJ2-3 gives the whole variable domain GAGVSQTPSNKVTEKGKYVELRCDPISGHTALYWYRQSLGQGPEFLIYFQGTGAADDSGLPNDRFFAVRPEGSVSTLKIQRTERGDSAVYLCASSPGSGRRAQYFGPGTRLTVL.